This section outlines one TCR beta chain sequence together with its context. Its antigen is still unknown. Germline CDR1 and CDR2: LGHDT and YNNKEL (reference sequence). V was cut by 2 bases and J by 1 base, with 8 bases left in between. The CDR3 spans 15 residues. TCRdb redid the calling of the 5' RACE reads with MiXCR, one entry per CDR3 protein. Of about 810,000 distinct CDR3 sequences in the sample, 12% were seen once. The record originates from a study of identical twins. Regarding the study as a whole: In cord blood, abundant beta clonotypes had fewer insertions; memory showed no trend. Invariant MAIT and iNKT cells are populations that could partly confound zero-insertion analyses. Low generation-probability sequences were in excess among twin-shared out-of-frame alpha sequences.

These data were also reused for a study on yellow fever vaccine responses in identical twins. This second study notes: Twins' vaccine T cell response reportedly gave the appearance of partial convergence and partial personalization.

The origin of this receptor is a woman between 18 and 30 years old in good health. This chain links TRBV3-1 with TRBJ2-2; D is possibly TRBD2 (5 bases). Sequenced material: PBMCs. As DNA, the CDR3 is TGTGCCAGCAGCCAATACCGGGGGAACACCGGGGAGCTGTTTTTT. Translation: CASSQYRGNTGELFF.